Detailed here is one T cell receptor (beta chain). TCRdb itself ran the 5' RACE reads through MiXCR, one entry per CDR3 protein. Of around 110,000 distinct CDR3 sequences listed, around 15% were seen once; the top ten hold around 40%. The data were taken from a study of T-cell memory formation after mild COVID-19. This CDR3 contains 13 residues. The V gene's germline CDR1 is DFQATT and CDR2 SNEGSKA (reference sequence). V was trimmed by 3 bases and J by 8 bases, leaving 16 bases between them. The rearrangement uses TRBV20-1 and TRBJ1-1; the D is unclear. The sequence derives from a man between 18 and 35 years old who had mild COVID-19 (a few samples of this study predate the infection). Cell type and time point are not known. The sample taken for sequencing was PBMCs or a T cell subset sorted from them (not recorded which). The CDR3 protein is CSARPQGAAEAFF. CDR3 DNA sequence: TGCAGTGCTAGGCCCCAAGGAGCAGCCGAAGCTTTCTTT.